Below, one T cell receptor (beta chain) is given with its context. Its antigen is unidentified. Each donor's blood draw was roughly 10 milliliters of peripheral blood. These data originate in a study of blood T cells in healthy people across ages. Study-wide results and limits: Any conclusive comparison of naive versus antigen-experienced cells was prevented by using unsorted PBMCs. TCR beta diversity per million T cells fell roughly linearly with age.

Through a sample-barcoded 5' primer and a J-beta primer mix, a second PCR was run for about 6 to 11 cycles. Each CDR3 protein gets one entry after TCRdb re-called the 5' RACE reads with MiXCR. The table lists some 1.7 million distinct CDR3 sequences, under 30% of them singletons. The germline V gene encodes CDR1 SQVTM and CDR2 ANQGSEA. The CDR3 has 14 residues. The source of this sequence is a woman in her 30s in good health. This chain links TRBV29-1 with TRBJ2-1, with D perhaps TRBD2 (6 bases). The assigned J gene may be wrong: the sequence end matches TRBJ2-7 better. Sequencing was performed on blood. The CDR3 sequence is CSVETRGSYNEQYF. CDR3 in DNA: TGCAGCGTTGAAACGCGGGGTTCCTACAATGAGCAGTACTTC.